This T cell receptor (beta chain) was sequenced in a study of cytomegalovirus exposure and HLA in healthy donors. General observations from the study: Despite most TCR sequences being rare, some public TCRs occurred in many donors.

The V segment lost 6 bases and the J segment 3 bases; nucleotides outside the gene matches: 9. The length of the CDR3 is 15 residues. Germline V lookup: CDR1 MNHNS, CDR2 SASEGT. About this clone itself: What it binds is unknown.

PCR primers comprised 60 Vbeta and 13 Jbeta primers. Measured with immunoSEQ multiplex PCR; TCRdb has only the in-frame clones, and not every one. The top ten clones hold 1% of a sample with about 150,000 clones, approximately 81% of them seen once. This chain joins TRBV6-1 and TRBJ2-7; the match to TRBD1 covers 9 bases. This TCR came from a boy younger than 10 in good health and CMV-seronegative. Material: PBMCs. The CDR3 is CASRTTPGQGYEQYF. Written as DNA, the CDR3 is TGTGCCAGCAGGACTACACCGGGACAGGGCTACGAGCAGTACTTC.